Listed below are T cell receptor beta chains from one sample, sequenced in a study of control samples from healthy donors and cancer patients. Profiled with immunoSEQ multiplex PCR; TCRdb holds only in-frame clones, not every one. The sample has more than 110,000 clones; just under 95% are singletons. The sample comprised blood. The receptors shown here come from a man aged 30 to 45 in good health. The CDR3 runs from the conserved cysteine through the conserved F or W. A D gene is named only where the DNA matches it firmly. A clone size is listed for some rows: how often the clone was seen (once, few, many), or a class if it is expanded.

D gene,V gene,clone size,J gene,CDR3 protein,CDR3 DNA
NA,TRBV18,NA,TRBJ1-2,CASSPDKGYGYTF,TGTGCCAGCTCACCGGACAAAGGCTATGGCTACACCTTC
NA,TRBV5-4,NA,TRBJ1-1,CASSLVGARDTEAFF,TGTGCCAGCAGCTTGGTAGGGGCGAGGGACACTGAAGCTTTCTTT
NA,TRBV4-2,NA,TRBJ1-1,CASSPRETASNTEAFF,TGTGCCAGCAGCCCCAGGGAGACAGCTAGTAACACTGAAGCTTTCTTT
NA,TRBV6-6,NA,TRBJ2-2,CASRGRGRYTGELFF,TGTGCCAGCAGAGGCAGGGGTCGTTACACCGGGGAGCTGTTTTTT
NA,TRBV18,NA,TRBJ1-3,CASSPLGRISGNTIYF,TGTGCCAGCTCACCACTGGGCAGAATCTCTGGAAACACCATATATTTT
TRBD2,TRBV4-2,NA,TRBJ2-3,CASNSGLAGPTDTQYF,TGTGCCAGCAACTCGGGACTAGCGGGGCCCACAGATACGCAGTATTTT
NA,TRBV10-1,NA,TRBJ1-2,CASSVLRGYTF,TGCGCCAGCAGTGTCCTAAGGGGCTACACCTTC
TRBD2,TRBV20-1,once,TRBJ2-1,CSASAVAGGLSNEQFF,TGCAGTGCTAGTGCCGTAGCGGGAGGGCTTAGCAATGAGCAGTTCTTC
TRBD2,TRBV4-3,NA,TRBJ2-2,CASSPGTSGSSIGELFF,TGCGCCAGCAGCCCCGGGACTAGCGGGTCCTCGATTGGGGAGCTGTTTTTT
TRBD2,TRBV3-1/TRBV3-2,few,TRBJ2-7,CASSQSSGTSFGQYF,TGTGCCAGCAGCCAATCTAGTGGGACTAGTTTCGGGCAGTACTTC
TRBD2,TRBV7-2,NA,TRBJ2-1,CASSLAKSGTGGYNEQFF,TGTGCCAGCAGCTTAGCGAAAAGCGGGACCGGGGGATACAATGAGCAGTTCTTC
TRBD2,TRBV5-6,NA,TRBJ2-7,CASSSDGLAGNYEQYF,TGTGCCAGCAGCTCGGACGGACTAGCGGGAAATTACGAGCAGTACTTC
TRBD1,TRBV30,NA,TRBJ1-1,CAWSVQGAWGTEAFF,TGTGCCTGGAGTGTCCAGGGGGCTTGGGGCACTGAAGCTTTCTTT
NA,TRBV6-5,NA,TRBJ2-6,CASSYEDPSGANVLTF,TGTGCCAGCAGTTACGAGGATCCCTCTGGGGCCAACGTCCTGACTTTC
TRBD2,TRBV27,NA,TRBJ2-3,CASRAGLAGTDTQYF,TGTGCCAGCAGAGCGGGATTAGCGGGCACAGATACGCAGTATTTT
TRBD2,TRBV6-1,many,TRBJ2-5,CASSEAPPGLAGGETQYF,TGTGCCAGCAGTGAAGCTCCTCCGGGACTAGCAGGAGGAGAGACCCAGTACTTC
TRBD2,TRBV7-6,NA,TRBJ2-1,CASSLVSFSSGSVLYNEQFF,TGTGCCAGCAGCTTAGTCTCTTTTTCTAGCGGGAGTGTGCTCTACAATGAGCAGTTCTTC